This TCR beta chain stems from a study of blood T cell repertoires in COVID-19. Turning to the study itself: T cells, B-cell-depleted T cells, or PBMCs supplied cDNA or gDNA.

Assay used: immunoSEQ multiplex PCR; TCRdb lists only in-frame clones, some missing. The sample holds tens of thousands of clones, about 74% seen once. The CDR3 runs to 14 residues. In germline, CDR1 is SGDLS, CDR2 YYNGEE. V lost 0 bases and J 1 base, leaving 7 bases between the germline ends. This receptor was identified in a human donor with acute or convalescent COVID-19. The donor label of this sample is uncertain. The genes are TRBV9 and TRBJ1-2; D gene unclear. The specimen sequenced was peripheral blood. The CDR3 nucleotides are TGTGCCAGCAGCGTAGCTGGAGGTAACTATGGCTACACCTTC. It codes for CASSVAGGNYGYTF.